This T cell receptor (beta chain) originates from a study of regulatory T cells in long-lasting Graves disease. Study information: Persistence in Graves' disease denoted antithyroid drug use beyond 5 years alongside positive TSH receptor antibodies. Study conclusions and caveats: Persistent patients shared more public clonotypes (fewer than 3,000) than newly diagnosed patients (around 910).

Germline lookup yields CDR1 KGHSH and CDR2 LQKENI. The ends were cut back, 0 bases at V and 6 bases at J, with 11 bases in the middle. CDR3 length: 14 amino acids. As regards this clonotype: Its antigen is not identified.

Described time point: persistent/refractory GD, antithyroid drugs over 5 years with positive TRAb. PBMCs provided the RNA from which the TCR library was made. Both iRepertoire HTBI primers and Arm-PCR of CDR3 regions were used to build the TCR beta libraries. A single record per CDR3 protein comes from TCRdb applying MiXCR to the multiplex PCR reads. The sample has 300,000 to 500,000 distinct CDR3 sequences; roughly 20% are singletons. V and J are TRBV18 and TRBJ2-5; D unresolved. The material sequenced was peripheral blood mononuclear cells (PBMCs), taken when the disease was refractory, from a patient treated with antithyroid drugs. This sequence was found in a female donor with Graves disease. For the CDR3, the DNA is TGTGCCAGCTCACCACCCGGGCGGATGAAGACCCAGTACTTC. The encoded protein is CASSPPGRMKTQYF.